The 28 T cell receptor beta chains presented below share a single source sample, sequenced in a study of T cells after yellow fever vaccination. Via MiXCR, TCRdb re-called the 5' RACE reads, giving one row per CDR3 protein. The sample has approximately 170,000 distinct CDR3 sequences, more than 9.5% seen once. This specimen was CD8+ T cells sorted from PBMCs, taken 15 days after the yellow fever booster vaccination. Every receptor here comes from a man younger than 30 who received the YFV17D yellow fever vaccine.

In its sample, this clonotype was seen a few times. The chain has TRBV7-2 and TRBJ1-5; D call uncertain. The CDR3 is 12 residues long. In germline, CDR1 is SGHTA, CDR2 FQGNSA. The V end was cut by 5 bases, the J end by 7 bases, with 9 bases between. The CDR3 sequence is CASSPLNQPQHF. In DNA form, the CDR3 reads TGTGCCAGCAGCCCCCTTAACCAGCCCCAGCATTTT. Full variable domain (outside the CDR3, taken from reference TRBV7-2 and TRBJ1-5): GAGVSQSPSNKVTEKGKDVELRCDPISGHTALYWYRQSLGQGLEFLIYFQGNSAPDKSGLPSDRFSAERTGGSVSTLTIQRTQQEDSAVYLCASSPLNQPQHFGDGTRLSIL.

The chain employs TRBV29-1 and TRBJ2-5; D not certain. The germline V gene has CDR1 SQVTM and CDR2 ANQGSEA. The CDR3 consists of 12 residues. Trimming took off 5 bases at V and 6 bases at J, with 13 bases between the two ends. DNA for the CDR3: TGCAGCGTTCGGACCATCACCCAGACCCAGTACTTC. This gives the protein CSVRTITQTQYF.

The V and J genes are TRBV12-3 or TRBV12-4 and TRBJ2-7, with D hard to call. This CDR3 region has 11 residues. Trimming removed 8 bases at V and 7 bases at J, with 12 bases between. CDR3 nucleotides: TGTGCCAGCCAAGGATTGGGGGAGCAGTACTTC. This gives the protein CASQGLGEQYF.

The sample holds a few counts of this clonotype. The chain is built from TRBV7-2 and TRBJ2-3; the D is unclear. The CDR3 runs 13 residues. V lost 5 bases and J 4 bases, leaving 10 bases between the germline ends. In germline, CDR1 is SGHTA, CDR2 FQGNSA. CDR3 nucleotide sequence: TGTGCCAGCAGCGAGCTGGGATCAGATACGCAGTATTTT. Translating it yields CASSELGSDTQYF.

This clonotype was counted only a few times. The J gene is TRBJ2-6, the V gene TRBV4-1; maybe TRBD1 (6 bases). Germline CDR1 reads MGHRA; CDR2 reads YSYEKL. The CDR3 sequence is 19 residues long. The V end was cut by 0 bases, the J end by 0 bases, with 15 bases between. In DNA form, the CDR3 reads TGCGCCAGCAGCCAAGATGGGGGCAGGGTGAGCTCTGGGGCCAACGTCCTGACTTTC. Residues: CASSQDGGRVSSGANVLTF.

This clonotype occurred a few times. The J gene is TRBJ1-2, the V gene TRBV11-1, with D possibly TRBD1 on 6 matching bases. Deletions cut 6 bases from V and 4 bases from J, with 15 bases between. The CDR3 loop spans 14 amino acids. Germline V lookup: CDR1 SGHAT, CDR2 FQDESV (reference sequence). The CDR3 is CASSPGTTVYGYTF. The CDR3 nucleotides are TGTGCCAGCAGTCCAGGGACAACCGTCTATGGCTACACCTTC.

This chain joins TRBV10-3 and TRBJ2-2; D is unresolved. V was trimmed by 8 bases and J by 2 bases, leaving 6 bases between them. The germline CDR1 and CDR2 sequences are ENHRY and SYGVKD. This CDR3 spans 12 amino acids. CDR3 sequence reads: CAIEENTGELFF. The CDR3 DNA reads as TGTGCCATCGAGGAAAACACCGGGGAGCTGTTTTTT.

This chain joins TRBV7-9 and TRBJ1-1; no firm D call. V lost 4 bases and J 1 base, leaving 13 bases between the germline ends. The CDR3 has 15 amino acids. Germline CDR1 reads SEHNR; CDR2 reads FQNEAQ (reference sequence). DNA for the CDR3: TGTGCCAGCAGCTCGCCGCCGTTTGGGAACACTGAAGCTTTCTTT. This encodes CASSSPPFGNTEAFF.

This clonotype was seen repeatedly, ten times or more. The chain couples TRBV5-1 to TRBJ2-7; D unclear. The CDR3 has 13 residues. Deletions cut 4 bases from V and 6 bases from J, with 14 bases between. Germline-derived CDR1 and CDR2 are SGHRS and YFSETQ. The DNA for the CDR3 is TGCGCCAGCAGCAATATATCCGTATCCGAGCAGTACGTC. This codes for CASSNISVSEQYV.

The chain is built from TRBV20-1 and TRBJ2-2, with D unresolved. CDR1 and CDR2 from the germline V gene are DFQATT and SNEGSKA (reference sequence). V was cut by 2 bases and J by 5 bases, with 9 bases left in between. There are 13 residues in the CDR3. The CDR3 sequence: CSARLPKTGELFF. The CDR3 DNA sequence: TGCAGTGCTAGATTACCAAAAACCGGGGAGCTGTTTTTT.

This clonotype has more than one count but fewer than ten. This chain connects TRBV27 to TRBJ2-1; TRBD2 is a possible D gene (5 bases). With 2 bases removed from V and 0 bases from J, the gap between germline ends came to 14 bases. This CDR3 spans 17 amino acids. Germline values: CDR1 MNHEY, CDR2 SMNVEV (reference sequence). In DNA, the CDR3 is TGTGCCAGCAGTTTAACCGCGGGTCTTCGCTCCTACAATGAGCAGTTCTTC. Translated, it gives CASSLTAGLRSYNEQFF.

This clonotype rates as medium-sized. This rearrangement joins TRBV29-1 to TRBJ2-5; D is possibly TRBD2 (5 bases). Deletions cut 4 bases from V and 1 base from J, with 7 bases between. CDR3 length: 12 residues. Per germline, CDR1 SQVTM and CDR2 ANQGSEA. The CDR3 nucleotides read TGCAGCGTTGGGAGGAGCCAAGAGACCCAGTACTTC. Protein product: CSVGRSQETQYF.

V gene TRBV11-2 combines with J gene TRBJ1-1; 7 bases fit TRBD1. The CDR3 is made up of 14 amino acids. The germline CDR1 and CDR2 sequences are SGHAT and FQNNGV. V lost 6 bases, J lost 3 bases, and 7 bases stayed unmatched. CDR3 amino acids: CASRGGGTYTEAFF. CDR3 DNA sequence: TGTGCCAGCAGGGGAGGGGGCACTTACACTGAAGCTTTCTTT.

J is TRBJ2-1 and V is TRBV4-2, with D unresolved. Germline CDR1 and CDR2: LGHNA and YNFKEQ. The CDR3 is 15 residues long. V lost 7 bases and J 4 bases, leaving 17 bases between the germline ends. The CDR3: CASTSTSGFYNEQFF. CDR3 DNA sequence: TGTGCCAGCACTTCGACGTCCGGATTTTACAATGAGCAGTTCTTC.

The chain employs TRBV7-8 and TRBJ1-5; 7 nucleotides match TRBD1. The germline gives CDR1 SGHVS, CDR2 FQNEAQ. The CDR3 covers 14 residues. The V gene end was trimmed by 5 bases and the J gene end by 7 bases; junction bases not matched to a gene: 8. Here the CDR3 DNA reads TGTGCCAGCAGCGGGAGGGGGCTCGGGCAGCCCCAGCATTTT. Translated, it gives CASSGRGLGQPQHF.

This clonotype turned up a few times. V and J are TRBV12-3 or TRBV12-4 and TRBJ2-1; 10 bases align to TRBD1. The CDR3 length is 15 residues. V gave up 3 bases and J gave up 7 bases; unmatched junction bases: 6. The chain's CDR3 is CASSLDRGASNEQFF. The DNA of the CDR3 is TGTGCCAGCAGTTTGGACAGGGGGGCCAGTAATGAGCAGTTCTTC.

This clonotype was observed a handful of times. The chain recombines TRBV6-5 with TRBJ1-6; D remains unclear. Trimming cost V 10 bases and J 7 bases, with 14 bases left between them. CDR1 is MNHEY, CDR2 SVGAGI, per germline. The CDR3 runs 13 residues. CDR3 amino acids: CAIGPTTNSPLHF. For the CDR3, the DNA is TGTGCCATCGGACCGACGACGAATTCACCCCTCCACTTT.

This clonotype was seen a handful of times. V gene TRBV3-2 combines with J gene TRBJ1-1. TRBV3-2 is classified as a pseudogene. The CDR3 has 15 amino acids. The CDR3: CASSQDRALNTEAFF. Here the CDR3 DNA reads TGTGCCAGCAGCCAAGACAGGGCCCTGAACACTGAAGCTTTCTTT.

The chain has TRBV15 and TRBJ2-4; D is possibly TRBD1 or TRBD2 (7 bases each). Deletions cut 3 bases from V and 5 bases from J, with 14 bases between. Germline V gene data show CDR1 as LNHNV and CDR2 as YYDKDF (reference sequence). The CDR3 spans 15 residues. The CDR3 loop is CATSSHRGGENIQYF. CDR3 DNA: TGTGCCACCAGCAGCCACAGGGGAGGGGAAAACATTCAGTACTTC.

CDR3 nucleotide sequence: TGTGCCAGCAGTCGCGACCCCTTAAGGAAGACCCAGTACTTC. Its translation: CASSRDPLRKTQYF. The chain employs TRBV12-3 or TRBV12-4 and TRBJ2-5; D gene ambiguous. The CDR3 loop spans 14 amino acids. Between the trimmed V and J ends, which lost 5 bases and 6 bases, there was a span of 16 bases.

The DNA of the CDR3 is TGTGCCAGCAGCCCGGGGACTGTCTACGAGCAGTACGTC. Protein: CASSPGTVYEQYV. The chain uses TRBV7-9 and TRBJ2-7; tentatively, D is TRBD2 (6 bases). CDR1 is SEHNR, CDR2 FQNEAQ, per germline (reference sequence). The CDR3 length is 13 residues. V lost 5 bases, J lost 3 bases, and 11 bases lay in between.

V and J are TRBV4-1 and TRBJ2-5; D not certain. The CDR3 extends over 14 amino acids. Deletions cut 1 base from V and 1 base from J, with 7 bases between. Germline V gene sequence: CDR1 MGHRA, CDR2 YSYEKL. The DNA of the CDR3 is TGCGCCAGCAGCCAAGTTGGAAGCCAAGAGACCCAGTACTTC. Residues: CASSQVGSQETQYF.

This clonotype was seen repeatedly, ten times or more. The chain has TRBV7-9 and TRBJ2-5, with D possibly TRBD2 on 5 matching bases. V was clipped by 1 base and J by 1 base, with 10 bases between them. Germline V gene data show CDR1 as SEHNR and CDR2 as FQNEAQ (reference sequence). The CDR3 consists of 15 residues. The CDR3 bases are TGTGCCAGCAGCTTAGGCCCGGACTCCCAAGAGACCCAGTACTTC. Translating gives CASSLGPDSQETQYF.

CDR3 amino acids: CSARGRTDTEAFF. The DNA for the CDR3 is TGCAGTGCTAGAGGCAGGACTGACACTGAAGCTTTCTTT. This chain joins TRBV20-1 and TRBJ1-1; D is unresolved. Trimming removed 1 base at V and 3 bases at J, with 9 bases between. Germline loops: CDR1 DFQATT, CDR2 SNEGSKA (reference sequence). The length of the CDR3 is 13 residues.

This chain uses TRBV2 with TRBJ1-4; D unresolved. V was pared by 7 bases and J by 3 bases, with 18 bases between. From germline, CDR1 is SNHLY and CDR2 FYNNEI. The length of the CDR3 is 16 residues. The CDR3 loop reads CASKAGVGQPNEKLFF. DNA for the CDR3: TGTGCCAGCAAGGCGGGTGTTGGTCAACCTAATGAAAAACTGTTTTTT.

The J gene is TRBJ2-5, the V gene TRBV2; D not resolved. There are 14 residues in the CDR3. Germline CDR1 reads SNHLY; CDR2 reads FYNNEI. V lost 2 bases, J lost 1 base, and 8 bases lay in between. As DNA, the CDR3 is TGTGCCAGCAGTGAAACCGCAGGCCAAGAGACCCAGTACTTC. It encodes CASSETAGQETQYF.

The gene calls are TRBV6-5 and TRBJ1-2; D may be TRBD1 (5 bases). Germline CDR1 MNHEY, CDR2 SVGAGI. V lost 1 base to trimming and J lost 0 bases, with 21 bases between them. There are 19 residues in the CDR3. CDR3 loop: CASSYLVRGFGHPNYGYTF. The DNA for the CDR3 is TGTGCCAGCAGTTACTTAGTTAGAGGGTTTGGACACCCTAACTATGGCTACACCTTC.

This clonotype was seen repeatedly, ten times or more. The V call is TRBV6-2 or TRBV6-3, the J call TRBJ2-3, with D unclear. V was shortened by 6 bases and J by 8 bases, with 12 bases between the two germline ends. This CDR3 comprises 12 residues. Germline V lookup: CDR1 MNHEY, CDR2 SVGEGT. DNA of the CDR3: TGTGCCAGCAGCGAAGAGGTCGCTACGCAGTATTTT. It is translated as CASSEEVATQYF.